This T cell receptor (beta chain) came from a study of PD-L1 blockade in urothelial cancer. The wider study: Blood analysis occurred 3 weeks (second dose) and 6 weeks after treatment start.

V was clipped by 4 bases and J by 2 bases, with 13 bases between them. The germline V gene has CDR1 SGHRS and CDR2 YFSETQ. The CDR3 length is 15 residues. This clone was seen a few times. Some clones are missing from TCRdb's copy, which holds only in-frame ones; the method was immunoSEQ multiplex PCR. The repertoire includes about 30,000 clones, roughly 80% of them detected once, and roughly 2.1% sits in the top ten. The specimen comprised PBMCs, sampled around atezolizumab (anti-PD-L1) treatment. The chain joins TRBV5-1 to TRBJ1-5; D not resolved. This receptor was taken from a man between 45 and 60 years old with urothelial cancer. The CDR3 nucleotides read TGCGCCAGCAGCCCGGGCGGGGTCGGCAATCAGCCCCAGCATTTT. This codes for CASSPGGVGNQPQHF.